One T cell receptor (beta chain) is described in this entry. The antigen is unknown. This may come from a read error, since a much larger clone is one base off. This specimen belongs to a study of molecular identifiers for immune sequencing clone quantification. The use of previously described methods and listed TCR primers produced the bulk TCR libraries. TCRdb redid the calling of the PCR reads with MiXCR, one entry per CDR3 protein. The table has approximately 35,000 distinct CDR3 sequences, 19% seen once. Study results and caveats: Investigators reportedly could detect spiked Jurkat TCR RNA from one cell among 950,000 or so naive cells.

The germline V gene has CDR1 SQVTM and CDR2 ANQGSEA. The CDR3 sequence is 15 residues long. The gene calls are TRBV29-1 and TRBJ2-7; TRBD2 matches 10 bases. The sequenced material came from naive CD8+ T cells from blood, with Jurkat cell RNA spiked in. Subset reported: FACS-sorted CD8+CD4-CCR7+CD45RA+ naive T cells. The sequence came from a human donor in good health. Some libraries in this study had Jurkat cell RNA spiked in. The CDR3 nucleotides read TGCAGCGTTGAAGATTGGTCTAGCGGGAGTTACGGGCAGTACTTC. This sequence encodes CSVEDWSSGSYGQYF.